This is a list of T cell receptor beta chains from one sample in a study of shared clonotypes between healthy human individuals. Generated by immunoSEQ multiplex PCR, the TCRdb table keeps only in-frame clones and is missing some. The sample shows fewer than 2.5 million clones, under 95% of them seen only once. Source material: naive CD4+ T cells from PBMCs. These receptors were taken from a man in his late teens or twenties in good health. Some clones in this sample may be carry-over from other donors' samples. The CDR3 runs from the conserved cysteine through the conserved F or W. The D gene is left open where the match is weak.

v_call	d_call	cdr3_aa
TRBV4-2	.	CASSQDPAGGRPQHF
TRBV2	.	CASSGGGINSYEQYF
TRBV5-1	TRBD2	CASSPLAGGPEQFF
TRBV2	.	CASGGLGTAYEQYF
TRBV9	TRBD2	CASSVTSGSYQPQYF
TRBV29-1	.	CSVEDQGYEQYF
TRBV5-4	.	CASSFGSSTFEQYF
TRBV11-3	.	CASSLGGGTDTQYF
TRBV27	TRBD2	CASSFLQGSSSGRIYYEQYF
TRBV5-1	.	CASSLGVSETQYF
TRBV5-5	.	CASSPQLNYGYTF
TRBV6-1	TRBD1	CASRVDRAYTEAFF
TRBV6-1	.	CASSEAPTSSGNTIYF
TRBV5-4	TRBD1	CASSLKGQQHEKLFF
TRBV5-1	TRBD1	CASSLTGVIGEKLFF
TRBV4-3	.	CASSQDAGSGEQYF
TRBV6-5	.	CASARQIPDTQYF
TRBV25-1	TRBD1	CASAKGAVEKLFF
TRBV19	TRBD1	CASSQQGPTLNYGYTF
TRBV6-1	.	CASSADRLSYEQYF
TRBV12-5	TRBD1	CASGLSLSGTESGYTF
TRBV11-2	.	CASSSQGELFF
TRBV29-1	.	CSVEEWDKFYGYTF
TRBV6-5	TRBD1	CASRWDSRSSPLHF
TRBV28	.	CASSIPTPGKVEQYF
TRBV5-1	.	CASSLGRDGNTIYF
TRBV7-9	.	CASSLGGNGYTF
TRBV29-1	.	CSVDPDSYNEQFF
TRBV7-6	.	CASSLGTDTQYF
TRBV10-2	.	CASSDIGDNSPLHF
TRBV10-3	TRBD1	CAINGQGVNTEAFF
TRBV14	TRBD1	CASSRGQGSYNEQFF
TRBV9	TRBD2	CASSYGRGPETQYF
TRBV6-1	.	CASSISGAVTEAFF
TRBV5-1	TRBD1	CASSGMGQRGDGYTF
TRBV9	TRBD2	CASSVGLAGGGTDTQYF
TRBV18	TRBD1	CASSPRTGEETQYF
TRBV7-3	TRBD1	CASSATGDPFTDTQYF
TRBV5-1	.	CASSLTGSNTEAFF
TRBV18	.	CASSPGRAGDQPQHF
TRBV9	.	CASSVRGEAETQYF
TRBV28	.	CASKKGGVYGYTF
TRBV5-4	.	CASNGMGSMNTEAFF